The T cell receptor beta chain under discussion was sequenced for a study of OX40 agonist ivuxolimab in advanced cancers. About the research overall: Partial responses were seen in three patients, one with hepatocellular carcinoma and two with cutaneous melanoma. Study observations and caveats: In general, CD8+ T cells held more expanded clones than CD4+ did, on average.

Blood sampling was done at baseline, cycle 4 day 1, and cycle 7 day 1. Remarks on this clone: What it binds is not known.

Repertoires were generated with immunoSEQ multiplex PCR, while TCRdb's copy carries only in-frame clones and drops some. The table has roughly 34,000 clones, 80% to 95% seen once. Per germline, CDR1 GTSNPN and CDR2 SVGIG (reference sequence). V was clipped by 0 bases and J by 2 bases, with 11 bases between them. This CDR3 comprises 14 residues. The sample consisted of CD4+ or CD8+ T cells sorted from blood, taken in a trial of the OX40 agonist ivuxolimab. The gene calls are TRBV30 and TRBJ2-7; maybe TRBD1 (6 bases). The sequence was obtained from an adult with an advanced solid tumor such as melanoma, head and neck, liver or kidney cancer. The CDR3 protein is CAWSVLDSTYEQYF. For the CDR3, the DNA is TGTGCCTGGAGTGTTCTGGACAGCACCTACGAGCAGTACTTC. The whole variable domain, remainder taken from reference TRBV30 and TRBJ2-7, is SQTIHQWPATLVQPVGSPLSLECTVEGTSNPNLYWYRQAAGRGLQLLFYSVGIGQISSEVPQNLSASRPQDRQFILSSKKLLLSDSGFYLCAWSVLDSTYEQYFGPGTRLTVT.